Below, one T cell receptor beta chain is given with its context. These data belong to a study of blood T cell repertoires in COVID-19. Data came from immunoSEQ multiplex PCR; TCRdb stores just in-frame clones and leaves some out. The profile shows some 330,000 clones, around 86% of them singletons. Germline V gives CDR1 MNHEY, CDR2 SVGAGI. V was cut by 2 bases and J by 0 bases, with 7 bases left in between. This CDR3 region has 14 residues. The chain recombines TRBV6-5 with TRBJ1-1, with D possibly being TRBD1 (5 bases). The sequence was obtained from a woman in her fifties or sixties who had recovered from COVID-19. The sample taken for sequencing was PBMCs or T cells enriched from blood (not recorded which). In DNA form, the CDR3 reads TGTGCCAGCAGTTACGGGGGGATGAACACTGAAGCTTTCTTT. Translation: CASSYGGMNTEAFF.